At least ten counts were recorded for the clone carrying this T cell receptor beta chain. Its antigen is unidentified. The data are from a study of regulatory T cells in long-lasting Graves disease. Study-level findings and limits: Sharing of public clonotypes was greater in persistent patients (approximately 2,700) than in new patients (about 970).

Described time point: newly diagnosed GD, antithyroid drugs for less than 3 months. Construction of the TCR library relied on RNA isolated from PBMCs. CDR3 regions were amplified by Arm-PCR using iRepertoire HTBI primers to build TCR beta libraries. In TCRdb, the multiplex PCR reads were re-called with MiXCR into one record per CDR3 protein. The sample carries about 360,000 distinct CDR3 sequences, 15% to 20% recorded once. The sample was also reused in another study, on T cells in Graves' hyperthyroidism and ophthalmopathy. As that report states: An initial round of RT-PCR targeting the TCR CDR3 relied on the HTBI primer set. A 13 V-J model separated ophthalmopathy from stable hyperthyroidism.

The receptor was derived from a woman between 18 and 29 years old with Graves disease. Sequencing used peripheral blood mononuclear cells (PBMCs), obtained at new diagnosis, from a patient treated with antithyroid drugs.

The CDR3: CASRGALRTGELFF. CDR3 nucleotides: TGTGCCAGCCGGGGGGCCCTGCGCACCGGGGAGCTGTTTTTT. V and J are TRBV2 and TRBJ2-2, with D perhaps TRBD2 (7 bases). The CDR3 has 14 amino acids. Germline loops: CDR1 SNHLY, CDR2 FYNNEI. Trimming took off 8 bases at V and 4 bases at J, with 14 bases between the two ends.